The clone carrying this T cell receptor (beta chain) appeared a single time. Its antigen is not known. The PCR used 60 Vbeta and 13 Jbeta primers. Authors' data handling: Tens of millions of unique TCR beta chains, roughly 11 million shared, were counted in a later analysis. TCRdb keeps only in-frame clones here, not all; method: immunoSEQ multiplex PCR. The DNA was the basis for D and trimming; V, J and clone size are from that table. The repertoire consists of about 160,000 clones, with roughly 80% occurring once and the leading ten covering roughly 7.6%. This CDR3 region has 14 residues. Germline CDR1 is SGHTA and CDR2 is FQGNSA. The V and J ends lost 5 bases and 3 bases respectively, with 13 bases between them. This specimen belongs to a study of cytomegalovirus exposure and HLA in healthy donors. General observations from the study: Follow-up analysis seemed to connect common viral pathogens with several of the most significant clusters identified. Fewer N-insertions (relative to the roughly 610-donor mean) were reportedly seen in an Asian-associated ancestry cluster in a later analysis. Across donors, presence/absence analyses took sequencing depth to be roughly uniform.

The sequencing input was PBMCs. This chain joins TRBV7-2 and TRBJ1-1; a weak D match, TRBD1 (6 bases). This clonotype originated in a woman younger than 45 in good health and CMV-seropositive. This CDR3 is CASSPRQGYTEAFF. The CDR3 DNA is TGTGCCAGCAGCCCTCGTCAGGGGTACACTGAAGCTTTCTTT.